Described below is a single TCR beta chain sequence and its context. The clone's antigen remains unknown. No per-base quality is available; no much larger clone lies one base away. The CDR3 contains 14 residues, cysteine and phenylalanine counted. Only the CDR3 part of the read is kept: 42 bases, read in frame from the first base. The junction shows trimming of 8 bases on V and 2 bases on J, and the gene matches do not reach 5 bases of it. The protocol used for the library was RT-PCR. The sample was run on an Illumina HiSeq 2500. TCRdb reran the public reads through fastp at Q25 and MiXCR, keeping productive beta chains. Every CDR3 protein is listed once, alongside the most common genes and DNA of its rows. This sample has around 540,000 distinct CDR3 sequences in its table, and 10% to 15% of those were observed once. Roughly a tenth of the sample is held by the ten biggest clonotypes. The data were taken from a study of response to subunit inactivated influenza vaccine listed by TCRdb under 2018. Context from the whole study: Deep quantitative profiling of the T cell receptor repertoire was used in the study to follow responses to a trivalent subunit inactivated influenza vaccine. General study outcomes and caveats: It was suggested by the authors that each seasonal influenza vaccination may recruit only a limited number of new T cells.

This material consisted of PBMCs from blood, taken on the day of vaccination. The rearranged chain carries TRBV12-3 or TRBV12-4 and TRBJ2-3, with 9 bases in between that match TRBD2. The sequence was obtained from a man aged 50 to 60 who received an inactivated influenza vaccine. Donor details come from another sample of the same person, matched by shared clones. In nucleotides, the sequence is TGTGCCAGCGGCCAGCGGGGGGCCACAGATACGCAGTATTTT. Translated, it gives CASGQRGATDTQYF.